The 7 T cell receptor beta chains reported below all come from one sample, sequenced in a study of spatial heterogeneity in lung cancer. TCRdb reprocessed the 5' RACE reads via MiXCR and lists one record per CDR3 protein. The data show some 45,000 distinct CDR3 sequences, 10% to 15% seen once. As for time point: sample taken at primary tumor resection. Sequencing covered unsorted whole RNA taken from tumor, nontumor lung or frozen PBMC. This sample comprised PBMCs, obtained at surgery. The source of these receptors is a female donor with early-stage non-small cell lung cancer.

The sample holds many counts of this clonotype. The chain couples TRBV11-2 to TRBJ2-3; the D is unclear. The CDR3 consists of 13 residues. Germline V gene lookup returns CDR1 SGHAT and CDR2 FQNNGV. Between the trimmed V and J ends, which lost 5 bases and 4 bases, there was a span of 10 bases. The CDR3 coding sequence is TGTGCCAGCAGCCCAGCAACGGCAGATACGCAGTATTTT. Translating gives CASSPATADTQYF.

The V call is TRBV7-2, the J call TRBJ2-4, with D hard to call. The CDR3 has 18 amino acids. V was shortened by 2 bases and J by 0 bases, with 17 bases between the two germline ends. Per germline, CDR1 SGHTA and CDR2 FQGNSA. As DNA, the CDR3 is TGTGCCAGCAGCTTACCAGGCCGGCTTGTGTTAGCCAAAAACATTCAGTACTTC. As protein: CASSLPGRLVLAKNIQYF.

This sequence joins TRBV12-3 or TRBV12-4 and TRBJ1-5, with 7 positions matching TRBD1. Unmatched junction bases numbered 8, after V lost 5 bases and J lost 1 base. The CDR3 covers 16 residues. This CDR3 reads CASSTGQTRSNQPQHF. The CDR3 region has the DNA TGTGCCAGCAGTACGGGACAGACGAGGAGCAATCAGCCCCAGCATTTT.

This clonotype was seen repeatedly, ten times or more. Here the CDR3 DNA reads TGCGCCAGCAGCTTGGCCCGGACGGGTCTCGATGGCTACACCTTC. It encodes CASSLARTGLDGYTF. The V and J genes are TRBV5-1 and TRBJ1-2; D gene uncertain. CDR1 and CDR2 from the germline V gene are SGHRS and YFSETQ. The CDR3 is made up of 15 amino acids. Trimming pared 0 bases from V and 6 bases from J, leaving 15 bases between. Together with reference TRBV5-1 and TRBJ1-2, the CDR3 gives the full variable domain: KAGVTQTPRYLIKTRGQQVTLSCSPISGHRSVSWYQQTPGQGLQFLFEYFSETQRNKGNFPGRFSGRQFSNSRSEMNVSTLELGDSALYLCASSLARTGLDGYTFGSGTRLTVV.

This clonotype has a handful of counts. This sequence joins TRBV11-2 and TRBJ2-3, with D perhaps given as TRBD1 or TRBD2 (5 bases each). Germline V CDR1 and CDR2: SGHAT, FQNNGV. The CDR3 length is 13 residues. Trimming left V 1 base short and J 7 bases short, with 9 bases between. The chain's CDR3 is CASSLGGENTQYF. Written as DNA, the CDR3 is TGTGCCAGCAGCTTAGGAGGGGAAAATACGCAGTATTTT.

The chain has TRBV7-9 and TRBJ2-7; D might be TRBD1 or TRBD2, each matching 5 bases. The CDR3 runs to 14 residues. V lost 5 bases and J lost 7, with 18 bases in between. Germline V gene sequence: CDR1 SEHNR, CDR2 FQNEAQ (reference sequence). CDR3 in DNA: TGTGCCAGCAGCCAACCCGTCGGGGCCGGGGAGCAGTACTTC. Encoded protein: CASSQPVGAGEQYF.

This chain connects TRBV4-1 to TRBJ1-4; the D is unclear. The CDR3 loop spans 16 amino acids. V was trimmed by 0 bases and J by 0 bases, leaving 8 bases between them. Germline CDR1 is MGHRA and CDR2 is YSYEKL. DNA for the CDR3: TGCGCCAGCAGCCAAGAAACAGCTACAACTAATGAAAAACTGTTTTTT. It translates to CASSQETATTNEKLFF.